The text below deals with one T cell receptor beta chain. The antigen remains undetermined. The data originate from a study of T cell responses to AZD1222 COVID-19 vaccine. Findings and limits, study-wide: The number of AZD1222 recipients seropositive at baseline was only five to seven. A rise in Spike-specific TCR breadth and depth followed two AZD1222 doses. Females outnumbered males among donors, who were mostly white British; clonal diversity was possibly underestimated.

Clones were sequenced by immunoSEQ multiplex PCR, and TCRdb holds only the in-frame ones, with some missing. In the table there are about 180,000 clones, 80% to 95% of which are singletons. J gave up 8 bases and V 1 base, and 7 bases lay outside the gene matches. CDR3 size: 17 residues. Germline V lookup: CDR1 SGHVS, CDR2 FQNEAQ. The receptor comes from an adult who received the AZD1222 COVID-19 vaccine. This material consisted of peripheral blood, taken 28 days after the second AZD1222 dose. The chain recombines TRBV7-8 with TRBJ2-1; 14 nucleotides line up with TRBD2. The CDR3 nucleotides read TGTGCCAGCAGCTTAGGACCGGGACTAGCGGGAGTATATGAGCAGTTCTTC. Translation gives CASSLGPGLAGVYEQFF.